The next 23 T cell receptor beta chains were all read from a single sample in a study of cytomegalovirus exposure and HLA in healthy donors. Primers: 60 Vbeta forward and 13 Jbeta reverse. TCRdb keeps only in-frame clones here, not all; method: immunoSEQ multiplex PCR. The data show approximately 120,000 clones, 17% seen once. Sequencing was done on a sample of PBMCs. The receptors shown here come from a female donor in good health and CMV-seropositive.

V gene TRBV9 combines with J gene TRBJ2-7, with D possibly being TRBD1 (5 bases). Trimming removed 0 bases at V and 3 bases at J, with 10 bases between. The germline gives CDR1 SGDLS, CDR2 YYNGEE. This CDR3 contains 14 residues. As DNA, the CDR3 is TGTGCCAGCAGCGTAGGACAGCACAGCTACGAGCAGTACTTC. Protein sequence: CASSVGQHSYEQYF.

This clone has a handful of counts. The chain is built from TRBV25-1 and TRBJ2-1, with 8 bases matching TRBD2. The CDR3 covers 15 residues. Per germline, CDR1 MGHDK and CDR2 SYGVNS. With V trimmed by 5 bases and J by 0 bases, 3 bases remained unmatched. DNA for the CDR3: TGTGCCAGCAGTATAGCGGGATACTCCTACAATGAGCAGTTCTTC. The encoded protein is CASSIAGYSYNEQFF. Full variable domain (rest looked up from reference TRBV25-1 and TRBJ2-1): EADIYQTPRYLVIGTGKKITLECSQTMGHDKMYWYQQDPGMELHLIHYSYGVNSTEKGDLSSESTVSRIRTEHFPLTLESARPSHTSQYLCASSIAGYSYNEQFFGPGTRLTVL.

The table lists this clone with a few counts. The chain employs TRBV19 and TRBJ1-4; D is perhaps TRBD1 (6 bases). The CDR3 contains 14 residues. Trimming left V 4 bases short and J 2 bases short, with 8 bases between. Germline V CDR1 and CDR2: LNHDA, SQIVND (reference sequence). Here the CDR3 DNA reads TGTGCCAGTAGTACGACAGGCACTAATGAAAAACTGTTTTTT. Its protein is CASSTTGTNEKLFF.

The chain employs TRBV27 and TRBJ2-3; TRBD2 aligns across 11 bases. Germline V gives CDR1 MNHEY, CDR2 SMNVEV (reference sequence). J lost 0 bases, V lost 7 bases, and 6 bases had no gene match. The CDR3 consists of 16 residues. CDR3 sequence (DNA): TGTGCCAGCACCTCACGACTAGCGGGGAGCACAGATACGCAGTATTTT. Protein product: CASTSRLAGSTDTQYF.

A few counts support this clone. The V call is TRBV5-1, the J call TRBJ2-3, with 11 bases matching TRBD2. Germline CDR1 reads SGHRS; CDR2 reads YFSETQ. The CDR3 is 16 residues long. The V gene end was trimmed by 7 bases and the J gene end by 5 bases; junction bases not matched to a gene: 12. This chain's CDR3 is CASSFFSGGAGDTQYF. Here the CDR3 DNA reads TGCGCCAGCTCCTTCTTTAGCGGGGGGGCGGGAGATACGCAGTATTTT.

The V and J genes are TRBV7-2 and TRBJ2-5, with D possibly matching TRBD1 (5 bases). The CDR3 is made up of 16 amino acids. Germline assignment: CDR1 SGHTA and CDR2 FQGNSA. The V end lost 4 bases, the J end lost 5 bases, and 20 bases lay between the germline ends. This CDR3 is CASSSRIIGHWETQYF. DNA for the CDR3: TGTGCCAGCAGCTCCCGAATAATAGGACATTGGGAGACCCAGTACTTC. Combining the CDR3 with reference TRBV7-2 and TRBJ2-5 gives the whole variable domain GAGVSQSPSNKVTEKGKDVELRCDPISGHTALYWYRQSLGQGLEFLIYFQGNSAPDKSGLPSDRFSAERTGGSVSTLTIQRTQQEDSAVYLCASSSRIIGHWETQYFGPGTRLLVL.

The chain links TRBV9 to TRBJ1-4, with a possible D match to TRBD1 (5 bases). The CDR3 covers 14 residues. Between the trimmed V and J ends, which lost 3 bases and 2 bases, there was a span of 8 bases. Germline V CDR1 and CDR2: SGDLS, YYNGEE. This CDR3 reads CASSASGTNEKLFF. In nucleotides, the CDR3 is TGTGCCAGCAGCGCTTCAGGGACTAATGAAAAACTGTTTTTT.

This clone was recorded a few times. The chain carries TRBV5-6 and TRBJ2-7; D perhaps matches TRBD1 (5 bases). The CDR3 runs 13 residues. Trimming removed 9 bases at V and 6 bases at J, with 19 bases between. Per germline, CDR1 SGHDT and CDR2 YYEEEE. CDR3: CATSNRIQAEQYF. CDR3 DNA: TGTGCCACCTCCAACAGGATACAAGCCGAGCAGTACTTC.

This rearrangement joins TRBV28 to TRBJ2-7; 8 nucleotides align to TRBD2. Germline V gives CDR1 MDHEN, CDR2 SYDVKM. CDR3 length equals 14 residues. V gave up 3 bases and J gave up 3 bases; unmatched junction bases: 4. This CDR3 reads CASSFRTSFYEQYF. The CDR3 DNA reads TGTGCCAGCAGTTTTCGGACTAGCTTCTACGAGCAGTACTTC.

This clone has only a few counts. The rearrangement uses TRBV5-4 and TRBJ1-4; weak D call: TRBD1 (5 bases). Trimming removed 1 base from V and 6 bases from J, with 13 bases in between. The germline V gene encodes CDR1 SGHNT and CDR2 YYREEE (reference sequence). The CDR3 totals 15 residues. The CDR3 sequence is CASSLNQGGDEKLFF. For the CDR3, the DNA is TGTGCCAGCAGCTTGAACCAGGGTGGGGATGAAAAACTGTTTTTT. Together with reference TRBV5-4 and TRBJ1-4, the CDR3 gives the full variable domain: ETGVTQSPTHLIKTRGQQVTLRCSSQSGHNTVSWYQQALGQGPQFIFQYYREEENGRGNFPPRFSGLQFPNYSSELNVNALELDDSALYLCASSLNQGGDEKLFFGSGTQLSVL.

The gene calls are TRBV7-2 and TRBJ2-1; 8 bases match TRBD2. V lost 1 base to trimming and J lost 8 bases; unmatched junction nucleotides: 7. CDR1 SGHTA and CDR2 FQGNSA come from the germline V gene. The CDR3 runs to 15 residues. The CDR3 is CASSLGREGLYEQFF. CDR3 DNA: TGTGCCAGCAGCTTAGGTCGGGAGGGCCTGTATGAGCAGTTCTTC. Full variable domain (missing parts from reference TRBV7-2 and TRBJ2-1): GAGVSQSPSNKVTEKGKDVELRCDPISGHTALYWYRQSLGQGLEFLIYFQGNSAPDKSGLPSDRFSAERTGGSVSTLTIQRTQQEDSAVYLCASSLGREGLYEQFFGPGTRLTVL.

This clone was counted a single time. The CDR3 protein is CASSLGVHGEWSEKLFF. CDR3 bases: TGTGCCAGCAGCTTAGGAGTCCATGGCGAATGGAGTGAAAAACTGTTTTTT. The V gene is TRBV7-9, the J gene TRBJ1-4; no reliable D call. Deletions cut 1 base from V and 7 bases from J, with 19 bases between. CDR1 is SEHNR and CDR2 is FQNEAQ in the germline V gene (reference sequence). The CDR3 has 17 amino acids.

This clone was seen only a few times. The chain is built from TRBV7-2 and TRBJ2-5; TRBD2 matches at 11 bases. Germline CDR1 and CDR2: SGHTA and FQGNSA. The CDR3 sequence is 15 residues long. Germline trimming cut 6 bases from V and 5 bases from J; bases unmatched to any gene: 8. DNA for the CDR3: TGTGCCAGCAGATATAGCGGGGGGGCATACGAGACCCAGTACTTC. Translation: CASRYSGGAYETQYF.

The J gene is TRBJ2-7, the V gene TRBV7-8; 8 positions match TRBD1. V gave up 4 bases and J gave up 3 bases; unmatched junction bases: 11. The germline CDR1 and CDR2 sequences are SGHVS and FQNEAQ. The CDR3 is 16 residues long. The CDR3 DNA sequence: TGTGCCAGCAGCTCTCACGCCACGGGACAGGTCTACGAGCAGTACTTC. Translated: CASSSHATGQVYEQYF.

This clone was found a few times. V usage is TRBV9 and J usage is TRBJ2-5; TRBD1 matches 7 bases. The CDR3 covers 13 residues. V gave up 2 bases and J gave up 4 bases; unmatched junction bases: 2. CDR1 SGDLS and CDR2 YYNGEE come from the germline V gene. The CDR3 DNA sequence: TGTGCCAGCAGCGTTGACAGGGCAGAGACCCAGTACTTC. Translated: CASSVDRAETQYF.

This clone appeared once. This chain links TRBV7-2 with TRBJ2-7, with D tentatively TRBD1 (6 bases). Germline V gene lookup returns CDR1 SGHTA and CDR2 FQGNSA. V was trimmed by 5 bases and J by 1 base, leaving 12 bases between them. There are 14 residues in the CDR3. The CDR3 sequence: CASSRDIISYEQYF. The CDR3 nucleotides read TGTGCCAGCAGCCGGGACATTATATCCTACGAGCAGTACTTC.

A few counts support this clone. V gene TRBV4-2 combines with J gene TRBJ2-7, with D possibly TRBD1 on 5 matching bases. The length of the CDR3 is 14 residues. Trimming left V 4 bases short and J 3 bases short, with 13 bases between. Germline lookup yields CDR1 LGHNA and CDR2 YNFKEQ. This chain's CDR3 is CASSLQRGDYEQYF. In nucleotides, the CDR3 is TGTGCCAGCAGCCTTCAAAGGGGCGACTACGAGCAGTACTTC.

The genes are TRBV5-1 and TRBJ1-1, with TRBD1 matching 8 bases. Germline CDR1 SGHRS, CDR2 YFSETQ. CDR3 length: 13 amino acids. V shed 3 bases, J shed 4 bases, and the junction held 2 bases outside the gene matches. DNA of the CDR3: TGCGCCAGCAGCTCACAGGGGGGCACTGAAGCTTTCTTT. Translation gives CASSSQGGTEAFF. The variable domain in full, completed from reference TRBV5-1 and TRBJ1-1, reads KAGVTQTPRYLIKTRGQQVTLSCSPISGHRSVSWYQQTPGQGLQFLFEYFSETQRNKGNFPGRFSGRQFSNSRSEMNVSTLELGDSALYLCASSSQGGTEAFFGQGTRLTVV.

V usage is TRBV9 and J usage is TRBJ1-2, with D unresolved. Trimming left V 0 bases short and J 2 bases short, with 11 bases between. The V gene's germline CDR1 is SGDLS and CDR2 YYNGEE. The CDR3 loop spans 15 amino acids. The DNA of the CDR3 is TGTGCCAGCAGCGTAGATGCGGGCGCGAACTATGGCTACACCTTC. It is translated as CASSVDAGANYGYTF.

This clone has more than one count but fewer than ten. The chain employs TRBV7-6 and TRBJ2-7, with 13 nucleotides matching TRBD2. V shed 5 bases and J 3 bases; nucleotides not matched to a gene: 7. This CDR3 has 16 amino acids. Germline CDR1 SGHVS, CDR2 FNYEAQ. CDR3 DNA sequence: TGTGCCAGCAGCCCGGGACTAGCGGGACCCAACTACGAGCAGTACTTC. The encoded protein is CASSPGLAGPNYEQYF.

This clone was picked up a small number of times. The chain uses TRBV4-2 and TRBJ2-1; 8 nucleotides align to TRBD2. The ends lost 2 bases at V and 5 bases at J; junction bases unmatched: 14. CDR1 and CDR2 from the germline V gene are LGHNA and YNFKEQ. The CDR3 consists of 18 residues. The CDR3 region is CASSQRTSGTSGHNEQFF. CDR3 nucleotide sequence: TGTGCCAGCAGCCAAAGAACGTCCGGGACTAGTGGGCACAATGAGCAGTTCTTC.

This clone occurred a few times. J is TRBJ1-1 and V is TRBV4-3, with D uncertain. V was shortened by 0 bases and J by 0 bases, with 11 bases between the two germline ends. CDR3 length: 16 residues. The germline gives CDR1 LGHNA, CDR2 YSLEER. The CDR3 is CASSQDLGSMNTEAFF. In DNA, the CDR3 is TGCGCCAGCAGCCAAGATCTGGGCAGTATGAACACTGAAGCTTTCTTT.

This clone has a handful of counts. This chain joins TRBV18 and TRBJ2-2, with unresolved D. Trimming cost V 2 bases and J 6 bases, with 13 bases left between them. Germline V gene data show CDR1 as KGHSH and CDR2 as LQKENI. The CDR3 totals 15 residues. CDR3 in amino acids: CASSPTAGSPGELFF. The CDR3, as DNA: TGTGCCAGCTCACCAACAGCTGGTTCTCCCGGGGAGCTGTTTTTT.